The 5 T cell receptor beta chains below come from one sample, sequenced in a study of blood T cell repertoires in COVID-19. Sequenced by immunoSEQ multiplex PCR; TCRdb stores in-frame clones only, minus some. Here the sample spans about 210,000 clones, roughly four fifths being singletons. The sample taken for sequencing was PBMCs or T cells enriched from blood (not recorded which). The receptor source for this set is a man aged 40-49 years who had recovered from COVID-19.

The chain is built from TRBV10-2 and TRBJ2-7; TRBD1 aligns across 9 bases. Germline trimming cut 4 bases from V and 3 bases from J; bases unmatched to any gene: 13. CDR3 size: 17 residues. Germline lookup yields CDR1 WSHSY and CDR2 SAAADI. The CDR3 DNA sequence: TGCGCCAGCAGTGCTGGGGAACAGGGGGCCGGTATCTACGAGCAGTACTTC. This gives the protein CASSAGEQGAGIYEQYF.

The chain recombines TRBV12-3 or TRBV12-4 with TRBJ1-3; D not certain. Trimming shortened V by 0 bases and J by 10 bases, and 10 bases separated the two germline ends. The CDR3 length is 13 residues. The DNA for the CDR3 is TGTGCCAGCAGTTTAGCGCAGAGGGCGACCATATATTTT. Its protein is CASSLAQRATIYF.

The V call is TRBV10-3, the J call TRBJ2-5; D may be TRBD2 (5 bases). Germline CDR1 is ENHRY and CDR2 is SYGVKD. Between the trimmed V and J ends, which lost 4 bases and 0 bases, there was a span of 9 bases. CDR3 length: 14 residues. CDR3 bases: TGTGCCATCAGTGTTAGCGCGTACCAAGAGACCCAGTACTTC. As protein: CAISVSAYQETQYF.

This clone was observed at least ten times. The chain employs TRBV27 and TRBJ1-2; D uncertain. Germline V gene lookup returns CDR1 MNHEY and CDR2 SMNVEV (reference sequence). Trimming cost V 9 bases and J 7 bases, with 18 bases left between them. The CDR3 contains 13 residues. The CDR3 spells CARTRMAKSGYTF. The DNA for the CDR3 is TGTGCCAGGACAAGGATGGCGAAGAGTGGCTACACCTTC.

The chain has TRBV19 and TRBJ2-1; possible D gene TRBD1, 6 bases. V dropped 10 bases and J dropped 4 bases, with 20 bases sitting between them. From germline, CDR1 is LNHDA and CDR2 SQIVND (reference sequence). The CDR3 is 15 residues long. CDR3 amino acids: CATKNRDTTYNEQFF. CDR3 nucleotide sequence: TGTGCCACCAAGAACCGGGACACCACATACAATGAGCAGTTCTTC.